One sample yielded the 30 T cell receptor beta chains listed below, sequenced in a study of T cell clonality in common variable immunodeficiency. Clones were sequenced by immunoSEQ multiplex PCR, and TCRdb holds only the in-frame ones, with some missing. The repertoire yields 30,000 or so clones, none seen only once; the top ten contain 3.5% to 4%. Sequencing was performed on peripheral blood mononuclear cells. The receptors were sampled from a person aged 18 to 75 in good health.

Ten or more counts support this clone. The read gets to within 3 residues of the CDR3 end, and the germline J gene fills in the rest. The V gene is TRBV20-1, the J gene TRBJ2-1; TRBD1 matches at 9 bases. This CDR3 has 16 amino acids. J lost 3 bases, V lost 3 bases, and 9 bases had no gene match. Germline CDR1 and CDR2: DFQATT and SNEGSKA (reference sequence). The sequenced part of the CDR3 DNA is TGCAGTGCTAGCAATGCGGGACAGGGAGGCTACAATGAG. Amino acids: CSASNAGQGGYNE. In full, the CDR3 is CSASNAGQGGYNEQFF.

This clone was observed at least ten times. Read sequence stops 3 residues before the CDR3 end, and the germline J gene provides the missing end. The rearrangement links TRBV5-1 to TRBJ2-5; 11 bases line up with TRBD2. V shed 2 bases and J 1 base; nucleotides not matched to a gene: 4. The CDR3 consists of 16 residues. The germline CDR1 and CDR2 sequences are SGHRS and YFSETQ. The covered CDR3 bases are TGCGCCAGCAGCTTACTAGCGGGGGTTGCCCAAGAGACC. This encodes CASSLLAGVAQET. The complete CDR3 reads CASSLLAGVAQETQYF.

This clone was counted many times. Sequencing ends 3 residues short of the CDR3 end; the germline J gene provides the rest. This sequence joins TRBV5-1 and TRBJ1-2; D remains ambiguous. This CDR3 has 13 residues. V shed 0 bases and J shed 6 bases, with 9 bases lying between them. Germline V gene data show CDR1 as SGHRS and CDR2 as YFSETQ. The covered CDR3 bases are TGCGCCAGCAGCTTGGAGGGTTCGGATGGC. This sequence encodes CASSLEGSDG. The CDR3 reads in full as CASSLEGSDGYTF.

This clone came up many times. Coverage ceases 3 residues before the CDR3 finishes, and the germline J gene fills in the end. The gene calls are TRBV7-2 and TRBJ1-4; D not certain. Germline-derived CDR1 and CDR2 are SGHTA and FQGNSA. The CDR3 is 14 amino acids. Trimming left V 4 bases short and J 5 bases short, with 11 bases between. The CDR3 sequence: CASSYSSGNEKLFF. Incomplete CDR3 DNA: TGTGCCAGCAGCTACTCGTCAGGCAATGAAAAA.

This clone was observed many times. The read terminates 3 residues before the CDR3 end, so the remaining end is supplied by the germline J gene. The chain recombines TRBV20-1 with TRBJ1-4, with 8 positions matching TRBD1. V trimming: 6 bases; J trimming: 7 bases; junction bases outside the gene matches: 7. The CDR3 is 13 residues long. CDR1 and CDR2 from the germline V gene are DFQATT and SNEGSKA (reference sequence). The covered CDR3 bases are TGCAGTGCGTCAGGGGGCGCATCTGAAAAA. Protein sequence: CSASGGASEK. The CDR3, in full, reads CSASGGASEKLFF.

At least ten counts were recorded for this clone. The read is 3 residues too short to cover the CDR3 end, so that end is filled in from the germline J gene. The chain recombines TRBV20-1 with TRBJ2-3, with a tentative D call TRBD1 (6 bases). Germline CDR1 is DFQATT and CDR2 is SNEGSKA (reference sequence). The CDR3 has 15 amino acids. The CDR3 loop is CSASADRNSNQPQYF. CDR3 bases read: TGCAGTGCTAGCGCCGACAGGAATAGCAATCAGCCG.

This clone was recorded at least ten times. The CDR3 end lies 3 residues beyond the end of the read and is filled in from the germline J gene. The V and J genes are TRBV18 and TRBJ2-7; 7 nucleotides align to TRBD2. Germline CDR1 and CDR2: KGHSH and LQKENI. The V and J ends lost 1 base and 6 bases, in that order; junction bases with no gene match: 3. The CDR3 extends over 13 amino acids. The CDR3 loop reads CASSPRGGGEQYF. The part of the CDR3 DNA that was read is TGTGCCAGCTCACCACGGGGGGGTGGCGAG.

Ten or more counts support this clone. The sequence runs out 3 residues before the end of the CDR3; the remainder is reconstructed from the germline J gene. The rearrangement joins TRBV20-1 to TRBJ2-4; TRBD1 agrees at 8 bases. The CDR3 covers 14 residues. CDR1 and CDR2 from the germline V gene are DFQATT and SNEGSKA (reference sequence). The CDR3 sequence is CSATRQGTIYGQYF. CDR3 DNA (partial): TGCAGTGCTACCCGACAGGGGACAATCTATGGT.

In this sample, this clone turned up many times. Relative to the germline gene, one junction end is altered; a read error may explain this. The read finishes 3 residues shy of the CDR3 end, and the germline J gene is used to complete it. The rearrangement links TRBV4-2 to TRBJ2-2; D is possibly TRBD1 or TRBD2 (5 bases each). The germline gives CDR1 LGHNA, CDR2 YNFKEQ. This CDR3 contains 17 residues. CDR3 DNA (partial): TGCGCCAGCAGCCAAGGCCCCGAGGGGATGGACACCGGGGAG. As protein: CASSQGPEGMDTGE. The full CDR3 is CASSQGPEGMDTGELFF.

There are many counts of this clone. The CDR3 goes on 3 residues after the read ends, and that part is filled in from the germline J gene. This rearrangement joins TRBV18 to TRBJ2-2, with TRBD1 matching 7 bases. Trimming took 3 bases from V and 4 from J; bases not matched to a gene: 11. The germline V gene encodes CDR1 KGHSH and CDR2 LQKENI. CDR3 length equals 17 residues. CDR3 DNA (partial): TGTGCCAGCTCACCTGTAAGACAGGGTGCTTTCACCGGGGAG. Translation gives CASSPVRQGAFTGE. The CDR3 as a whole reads CASSPVRQGAFTGELFF.

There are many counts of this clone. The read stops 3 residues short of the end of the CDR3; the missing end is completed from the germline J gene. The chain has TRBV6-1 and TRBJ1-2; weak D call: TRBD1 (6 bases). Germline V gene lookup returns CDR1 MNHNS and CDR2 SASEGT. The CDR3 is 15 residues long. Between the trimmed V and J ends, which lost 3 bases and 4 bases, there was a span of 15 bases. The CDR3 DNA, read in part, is TGTGCCAGCAGTGACATCACTGGGGGCGGCTATGGC. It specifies CASSDITGGGYG. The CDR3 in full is CASSDITGGGYGYTF.

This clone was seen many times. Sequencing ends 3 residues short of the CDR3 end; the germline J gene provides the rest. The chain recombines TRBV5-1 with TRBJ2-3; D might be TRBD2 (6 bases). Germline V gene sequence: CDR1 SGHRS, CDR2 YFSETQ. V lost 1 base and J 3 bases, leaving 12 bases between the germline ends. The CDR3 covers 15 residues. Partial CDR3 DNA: TGCGCCAGCAGCTTGTACTTGGCGGGGACAGATACG. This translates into CASSLYLAGTDT. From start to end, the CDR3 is CASSLYLAGTDTQYF.

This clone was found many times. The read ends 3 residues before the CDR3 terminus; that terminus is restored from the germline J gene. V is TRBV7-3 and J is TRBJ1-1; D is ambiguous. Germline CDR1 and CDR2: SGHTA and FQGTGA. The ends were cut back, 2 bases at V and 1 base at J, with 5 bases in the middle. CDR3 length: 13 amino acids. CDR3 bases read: TGTGCCAGCAGCTTATCAGGGAACACTGAA. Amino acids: CASSLSGNTE. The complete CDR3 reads CASSLSGNTEAFF.

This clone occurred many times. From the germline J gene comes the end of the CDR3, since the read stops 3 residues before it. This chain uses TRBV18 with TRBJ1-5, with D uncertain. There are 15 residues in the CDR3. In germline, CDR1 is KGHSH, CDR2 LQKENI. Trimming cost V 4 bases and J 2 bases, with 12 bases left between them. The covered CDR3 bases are TGTGCCAGCTCACTTGAGACTGGTGGCAATCAGCCC. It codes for CASSLETGGNQP. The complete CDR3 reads CASSLETGGNQPQHF.

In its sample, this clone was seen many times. CDR3 sequence: CAISGQFTEAFF. CDR3 DNA (partial): TGTGCCATCAGCGGACAATTCACTGAA. The V call is TRBV10-3, the J call TRBJ1-1, with D maybe TRBD1 (5 bases). The CDR3 end is not reached by the read, which stops 3 residues before it; the germline J gene fills it in. This CDR3 is built from 12 residues. Between the trimmed V and J ends, which lost 6 bases and 4 bases, there was a span of 9 bases. CDR1 and CDR2 (germline): ENHRY, SYGVKD.

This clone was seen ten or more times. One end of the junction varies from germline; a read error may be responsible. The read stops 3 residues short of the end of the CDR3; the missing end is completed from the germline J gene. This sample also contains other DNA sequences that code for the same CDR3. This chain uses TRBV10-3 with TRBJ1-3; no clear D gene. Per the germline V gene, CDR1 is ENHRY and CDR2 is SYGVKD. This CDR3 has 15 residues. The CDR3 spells CAISGDPAGLNTIYF. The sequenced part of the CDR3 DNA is TGTGCCATCAGTGGAGACCCCGCCGGGTTAAACACG.

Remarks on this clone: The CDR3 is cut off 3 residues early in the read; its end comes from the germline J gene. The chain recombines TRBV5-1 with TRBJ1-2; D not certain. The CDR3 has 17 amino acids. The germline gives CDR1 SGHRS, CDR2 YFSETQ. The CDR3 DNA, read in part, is TGCGCCAGCAGCTTGGTAGTAGGCGGCGGGAGGGCGGATACC. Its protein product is CASSLVVGGGRADT. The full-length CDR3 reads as CASSLVVGGGRADTYTF.

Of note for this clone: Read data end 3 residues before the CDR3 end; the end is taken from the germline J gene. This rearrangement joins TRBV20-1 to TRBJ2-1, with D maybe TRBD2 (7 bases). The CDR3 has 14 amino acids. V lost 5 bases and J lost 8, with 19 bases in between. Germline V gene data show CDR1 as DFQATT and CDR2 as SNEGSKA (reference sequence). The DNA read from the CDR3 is TGCAGTGCTGGACTGTGGCGGGGGCCCGATGAG. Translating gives CSAGLWRGPDE. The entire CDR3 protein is CSAGLWRGPDEQFF.

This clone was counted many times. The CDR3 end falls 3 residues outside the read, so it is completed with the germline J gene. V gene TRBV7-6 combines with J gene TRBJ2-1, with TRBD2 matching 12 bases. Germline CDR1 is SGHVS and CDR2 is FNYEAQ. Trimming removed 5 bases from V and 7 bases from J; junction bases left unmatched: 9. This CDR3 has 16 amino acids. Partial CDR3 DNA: TGTGCCAGCAGCCCGAGACTAGCGGGGGCCTGGAATGAG. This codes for CASSPRLAGAWNE. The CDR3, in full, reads CASSPRLAGAWNEQFF.

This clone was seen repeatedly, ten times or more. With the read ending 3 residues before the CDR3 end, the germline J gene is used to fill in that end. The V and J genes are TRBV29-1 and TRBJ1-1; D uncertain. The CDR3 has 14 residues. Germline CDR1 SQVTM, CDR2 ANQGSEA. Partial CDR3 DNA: TGCAGCGTTGAAGACCTGCCGGGGATTTCAGAA. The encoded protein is CSVEDLPGISE. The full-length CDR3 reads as CSVEDLPGISEAFF.

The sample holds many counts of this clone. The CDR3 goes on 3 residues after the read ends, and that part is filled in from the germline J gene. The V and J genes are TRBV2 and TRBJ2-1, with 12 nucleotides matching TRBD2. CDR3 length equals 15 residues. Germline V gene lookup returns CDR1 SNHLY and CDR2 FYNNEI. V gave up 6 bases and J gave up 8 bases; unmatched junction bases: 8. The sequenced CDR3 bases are TGTGCCAGCAGCCTCCTAGCGGGAGGGACGTATGAG. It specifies CASSLLAGGTYE. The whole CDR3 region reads CASSLLAGGTYEQFF.

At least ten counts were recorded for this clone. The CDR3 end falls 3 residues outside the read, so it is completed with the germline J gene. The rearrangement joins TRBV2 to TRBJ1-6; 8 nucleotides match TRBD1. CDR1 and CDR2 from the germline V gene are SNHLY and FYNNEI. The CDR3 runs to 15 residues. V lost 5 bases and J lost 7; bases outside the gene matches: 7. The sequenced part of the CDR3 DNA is TGTGCCAGCAGTTCACAGGGGGTTGAGAATTCACCC. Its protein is CASSSQGVENSP. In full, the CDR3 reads CASSSQGVENSPLHF.

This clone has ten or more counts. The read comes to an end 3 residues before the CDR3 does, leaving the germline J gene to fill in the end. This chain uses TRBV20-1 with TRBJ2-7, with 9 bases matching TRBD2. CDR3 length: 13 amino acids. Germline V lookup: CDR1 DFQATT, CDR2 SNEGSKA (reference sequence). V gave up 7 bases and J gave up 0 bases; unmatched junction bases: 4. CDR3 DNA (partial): TGCAGTGGCAATAGCGGGAGCTCCTACGAG. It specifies CSGNSGSSYE. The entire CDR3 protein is CSGNSGSSYEQYF.

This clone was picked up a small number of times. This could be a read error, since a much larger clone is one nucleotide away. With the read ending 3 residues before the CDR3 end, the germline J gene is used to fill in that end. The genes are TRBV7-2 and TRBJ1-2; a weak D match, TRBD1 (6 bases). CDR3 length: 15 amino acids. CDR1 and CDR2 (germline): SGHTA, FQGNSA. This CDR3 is CASSLGGQYQETYTF. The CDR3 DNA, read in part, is TGTGCCAGCAGCTTAGGGGGGCAGTACCAAGAGACC.

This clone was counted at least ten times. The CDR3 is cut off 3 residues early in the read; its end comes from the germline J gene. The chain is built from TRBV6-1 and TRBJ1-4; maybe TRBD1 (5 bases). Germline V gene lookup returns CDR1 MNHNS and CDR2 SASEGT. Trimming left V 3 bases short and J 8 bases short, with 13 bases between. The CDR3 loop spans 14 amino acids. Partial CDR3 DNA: TGTGCCAGCAGTGAGGGAAGGGGTTGGGAAAAA. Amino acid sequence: CASSEGRGWEK. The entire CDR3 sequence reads CASSEGRGWEKLFF.

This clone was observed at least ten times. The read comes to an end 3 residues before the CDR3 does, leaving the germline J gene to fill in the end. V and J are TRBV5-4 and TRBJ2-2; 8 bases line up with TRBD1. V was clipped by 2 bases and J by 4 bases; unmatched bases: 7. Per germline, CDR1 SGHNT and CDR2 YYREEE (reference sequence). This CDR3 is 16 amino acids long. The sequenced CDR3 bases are TGTGCCAGCAGCTTTCCCCAGGGGGCGGGCACCGGGGAG. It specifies CASSFPQGAGTGE. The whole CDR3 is CASSFPQGAGTGELFF.

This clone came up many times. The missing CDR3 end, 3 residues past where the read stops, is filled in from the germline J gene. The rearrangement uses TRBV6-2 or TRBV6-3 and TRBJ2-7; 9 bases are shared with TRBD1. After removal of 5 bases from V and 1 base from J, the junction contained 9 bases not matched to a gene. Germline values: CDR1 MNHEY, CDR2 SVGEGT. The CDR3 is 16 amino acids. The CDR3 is CASSPRDRGASYEQYF. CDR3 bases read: TGTGCCAGCAGTCCTAGAGACAGGGGGGCGTCCTACGAG.

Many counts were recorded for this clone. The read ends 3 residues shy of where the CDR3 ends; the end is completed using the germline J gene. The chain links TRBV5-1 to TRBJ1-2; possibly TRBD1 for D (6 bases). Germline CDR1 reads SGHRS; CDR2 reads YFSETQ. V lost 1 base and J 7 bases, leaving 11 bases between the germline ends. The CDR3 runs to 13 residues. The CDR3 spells CASSLPGAVGYTF. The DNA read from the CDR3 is TGCGCCAGCAGCTTGCCAGGGGCCGTTGGC. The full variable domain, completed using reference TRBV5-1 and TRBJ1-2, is KAGVTQTPRYLIKTRGQQVTLSCSPISGHRSVSWYQQTPGQGLQFLFEYFSETQRNKGNFPGRFSGRQFSNSRSEMNVSTLELGDSALYLCASSLPGAVGYTFGSGTRLTVV.

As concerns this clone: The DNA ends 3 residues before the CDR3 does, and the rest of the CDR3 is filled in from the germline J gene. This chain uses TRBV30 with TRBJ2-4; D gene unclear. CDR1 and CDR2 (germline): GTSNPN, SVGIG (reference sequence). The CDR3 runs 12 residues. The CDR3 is CAWAEANYGQYF. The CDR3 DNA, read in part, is TGTGCCTGGGCGGAAGCTAACTATGGT.

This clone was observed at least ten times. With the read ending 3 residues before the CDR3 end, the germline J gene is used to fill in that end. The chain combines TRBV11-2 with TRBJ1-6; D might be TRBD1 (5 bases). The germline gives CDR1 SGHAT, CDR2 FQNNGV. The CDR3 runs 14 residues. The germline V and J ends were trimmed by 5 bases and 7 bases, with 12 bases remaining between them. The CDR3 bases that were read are TGTGCCAGCAGCCCCCGAGCAGGGAATTCACCC. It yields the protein CASSPRAGNSP. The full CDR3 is CASSPRAGNSPLHF.